The T cell receptor (beta chain) described here comes from a study of cytomegalovirus exposure and HLA in healthy donors. Background on the study: Sequencing of roughly 180 million T cells in an earlier analysis found 95 million to 120 million unique TCR beta sequences. From donors who were HLA-typed, an early data release held 80 million to 95 million unique TCRs.

This CDR3 spans 13 amino acids. In germline, CDR1 is LNHNV, CDR2 YYDKDF (reference sequence). Primers for the PCR totalled 60 Vbeta and 13 Jbeta. Profiling relied on immunoSEQ multiplex PCR, and the TCRdb table lists in-frame clones only, not all of them. The sample carries 110,000 to 150,000 clones, 65% to 80% recorded once. The chain links TRBV15 to TRBJ1-3, with D unresolved. Sequencing was performed on PBMCs. The TCR sequence derives from a woman aged 40 to 49 in good health and CMV-seronegative. The CDR3 DNA reads TGTGGCACGGAGGAGTACTCTGGAAACACCATATATTTT. Its translation is CGTEEYSGNTIYF.